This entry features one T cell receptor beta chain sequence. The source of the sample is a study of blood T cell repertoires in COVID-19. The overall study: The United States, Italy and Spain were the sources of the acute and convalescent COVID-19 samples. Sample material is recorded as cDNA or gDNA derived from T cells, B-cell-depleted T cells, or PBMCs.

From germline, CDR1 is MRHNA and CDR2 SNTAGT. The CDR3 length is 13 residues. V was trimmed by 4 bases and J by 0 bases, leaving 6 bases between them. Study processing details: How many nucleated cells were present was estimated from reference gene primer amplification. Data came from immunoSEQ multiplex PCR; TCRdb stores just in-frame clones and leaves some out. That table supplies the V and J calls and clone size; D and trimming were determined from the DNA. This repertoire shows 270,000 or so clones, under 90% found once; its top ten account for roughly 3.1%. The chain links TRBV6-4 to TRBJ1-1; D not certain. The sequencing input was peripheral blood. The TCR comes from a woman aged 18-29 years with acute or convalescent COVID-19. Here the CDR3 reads CASSATVNTEAFF. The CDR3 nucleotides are TGTGCCAGCAGTGCAACAGTGAACACTGAAGCTTTCTTT.